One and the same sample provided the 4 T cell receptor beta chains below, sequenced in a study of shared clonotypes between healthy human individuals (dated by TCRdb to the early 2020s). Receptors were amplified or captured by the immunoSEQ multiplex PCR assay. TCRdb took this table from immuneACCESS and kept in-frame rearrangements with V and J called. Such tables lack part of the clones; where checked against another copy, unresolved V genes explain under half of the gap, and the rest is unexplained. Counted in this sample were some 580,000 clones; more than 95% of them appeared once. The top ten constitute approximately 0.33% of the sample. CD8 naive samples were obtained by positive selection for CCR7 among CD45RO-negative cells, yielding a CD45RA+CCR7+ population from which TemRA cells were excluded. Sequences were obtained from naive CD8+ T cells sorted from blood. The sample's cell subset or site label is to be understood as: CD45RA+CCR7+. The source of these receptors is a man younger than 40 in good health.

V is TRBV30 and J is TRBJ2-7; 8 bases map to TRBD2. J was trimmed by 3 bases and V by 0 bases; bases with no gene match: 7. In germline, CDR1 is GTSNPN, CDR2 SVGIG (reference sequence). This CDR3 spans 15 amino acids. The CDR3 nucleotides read TGTGCCTGGAGTGTAGTAGCGGGGATTAACTACGAGCAGTACTTC. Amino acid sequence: CAWSVVAGINYEQYF.

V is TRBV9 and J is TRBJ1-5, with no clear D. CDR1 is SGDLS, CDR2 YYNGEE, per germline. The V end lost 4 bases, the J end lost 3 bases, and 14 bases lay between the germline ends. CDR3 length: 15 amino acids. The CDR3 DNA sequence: TGTGCCAGCAGCCCTACGGGGATTCTCAATCAGCCCCAGCATTTT. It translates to CASSPTGILNQPQHF.

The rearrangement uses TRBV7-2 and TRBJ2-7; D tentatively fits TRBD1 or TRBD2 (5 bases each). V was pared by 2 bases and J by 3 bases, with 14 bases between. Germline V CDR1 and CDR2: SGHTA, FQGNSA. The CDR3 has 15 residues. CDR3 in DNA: TGTGCCAGCAGCTTAAGGGGAGAGAGGGTCTACGAGCAGTACTTC. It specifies CASSLRGERVYEQYF.

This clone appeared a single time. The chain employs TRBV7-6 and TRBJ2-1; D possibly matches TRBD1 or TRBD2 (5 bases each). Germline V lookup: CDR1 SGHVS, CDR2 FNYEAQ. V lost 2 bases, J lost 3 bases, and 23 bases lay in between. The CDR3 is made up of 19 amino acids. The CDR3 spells CASSLRAGADDGFYNEQFF. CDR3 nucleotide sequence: TGTGCCAGCAGCTTAAGGGCCGGGGCTGATGACGGGTTCTACAATGAGCAGTTCTTC.